The T cell receptor (beta chain) under discussion was sequenced for a study of blood T cell repertoires in COVID-19. Study-level background: Acute-phase and convalescent COVID-19 samples originated in the United States, Italy and Spain. T cells, B-cell-depleted T cells, or PBMCs supplied cDNA or gDNA.

Source study methods: Estimation of nucleated cell counts relied on the amplification of reference gene primers. Sequenced by immunoSEQ multiplex PCR; TCRdb stores in-frame clones only, minus some. V, J and clone size are taken as reported in that table, and D and trimming were inferred from the DNA itself. Seen here are some 240,000 clones, about four fifths observed once, and the top ten hold more than 8%. Deletions cut 6 bases from V and 0 bases from J, with 18 bases between. The CDR3 loop spans 17 amino acids. In germline, CDR1 is MNHEY, CDR2 SMNVEV (reference sequence). The sequence derives from a woman of 80 years or more with acute or convalescent COVID-19. The chain joins TRBV27 to TRBJ1-5, with TRBD1 as a possible D gene (5 bases). The sample taken for sequencing was peripheral blood. This CDR3 reads CASSPFPTVNSNQPQHF. The CDR3 DNA follows: TGTGCCAGCAGCCCCTTCCCGACAGTCAATAGCAATCAGCCCCAGCATTTT.